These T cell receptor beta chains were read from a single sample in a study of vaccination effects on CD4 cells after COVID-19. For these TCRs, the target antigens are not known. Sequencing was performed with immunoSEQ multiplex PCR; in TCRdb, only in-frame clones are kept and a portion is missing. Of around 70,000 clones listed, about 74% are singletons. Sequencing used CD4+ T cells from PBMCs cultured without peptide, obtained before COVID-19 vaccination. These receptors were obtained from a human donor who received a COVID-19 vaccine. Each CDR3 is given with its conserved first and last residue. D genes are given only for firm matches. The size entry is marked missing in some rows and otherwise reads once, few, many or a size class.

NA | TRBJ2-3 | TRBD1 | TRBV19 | CASSGHRGQGDTQYF | TGTGCCAGTAGTGGACACAGGGGGCAGGGAGATACGCAGTATTTT
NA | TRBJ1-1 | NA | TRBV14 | CASSQDSVNTEAFF | TGTGCCAGCAGCCAAGACAGTGTTAACACTGAAGCTTTCTTT
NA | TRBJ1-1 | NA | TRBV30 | CAWSWDTEAFF | TGTGCCTGGAGTTGGGACACTGAAGCTTTCTTT
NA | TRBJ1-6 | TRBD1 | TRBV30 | CAWKGQGVSPLHF | TGTGCCTGGAAGGGCCAGGGGGTTTCACCCCTCCACTTT
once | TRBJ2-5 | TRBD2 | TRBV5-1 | CASSEMTSRGQETQYF | TGCGCCAGCAGCGAAATGACTAGCCGGGGCCAAGAGACCCAGTACTTC
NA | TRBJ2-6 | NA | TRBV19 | CASGGRTGSGANVLTF | TGTGCCAGTGGAGGACGGACTGGGTCTGGGGCCAACGTCCTGACTTTC
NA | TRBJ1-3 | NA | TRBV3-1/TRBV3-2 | CASSQRAVLRGNTIYF | TGTGCCAGCAGCCAGAGGGCCGTTCTGAGAGGAAACACCATATATTTT
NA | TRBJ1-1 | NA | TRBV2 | CACNRVVGTEAFF | TGTGCCTGCAACAGGGTAGTCGGCACTGAAGCTTTCTTT
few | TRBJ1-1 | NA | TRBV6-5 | CASSYIPGNTEAFF | TGTGCCAGCAGTTACATCCCCGGAAACACTGAAGCTTTCTTT
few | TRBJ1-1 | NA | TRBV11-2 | CASTLVRGLNTEAFF | TGTGCCAGCACCCTAGTACGAGGGTTGAACACTGAAGCTTTCTTT
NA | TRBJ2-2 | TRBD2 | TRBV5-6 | CASSSSGGWTTGELFF | TGTGCCAGCAGCTCAAGCGGGGGGTGGACCACCGGGGAGCTGTTTTTT
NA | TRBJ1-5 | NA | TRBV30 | CAWTGSSNQPQHF | TGTGCCTGGACCGGGTCTAGCAATCAGCCCCAGCATTTT
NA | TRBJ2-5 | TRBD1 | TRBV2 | CASSRDRGEETQYF | TGTGCCAGCAGCCGCGACAGGGGGGAAGAGACCCAGTACTTC
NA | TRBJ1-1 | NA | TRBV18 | CASSPVAGATNTEAFF | TGTGCCAGCTCCCCTGTAGCAGGGGCTACGAACACTGAAGCTTTCTTT
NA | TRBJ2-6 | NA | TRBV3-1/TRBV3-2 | CASSQVWGFGANVLTF | TGTGCCAGCAGCCAAGTATGGGGGTTCGGGGCCAACGTCCTGACTTTC
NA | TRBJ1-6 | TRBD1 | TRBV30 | CAWSGRQGRRNSPLHF | TGTGCCTGGAGTGGGCGACAGGGCCGGAGGAATTCACCCCTCCACTTT
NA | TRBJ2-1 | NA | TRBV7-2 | CASSRGGEQFF | TGTGCCAGCAGCCGCGGCGGTGAGCAGTTCTTC